A single sample is the source of the 25 T cell receptor beta chains below, sequenced in a study of T cell responses to AZD1222 COVID-19 vaccine. Generated by immunoSEQ multiplex PCR, the TCRdb table keeps only in-frame clones and is missing some. This sample has about 39,000 clones, with 80% to 90% found just once. The material sequenced was peripheral blood, taken 28 days after the second dose of the MenACWY control vaccine. All receptors derive from an adult who received the MenACWY meningococcal vaccine as a control.

This chain joins TRBV19 and TRBJ1-2; 9 bases are shared with TRBD1. V was pared by 5 bases and J by 8 bases, with 9 bases of the junction left unmatched. Germline CDR1 and CDR2: LNHDA and SQIVND (reference sequence). CDR3 length equals 14 residues. The CDR3 is CASSPGQGVGGYTF. The CDR3 nucleotides read TGTGCCAGTAGTCCGGGACAGGGCGTGGGAGGCTACACCTTC.

This clone appeared a few times. The junction and the germline gene differ at one end; a read error may be behind it. This chain joins TRBV5-3 and TRBJ1-1; 8 nucleotides agree with TRBD1. TRBV5-3 is labeled an ORF, and its function is uncertain. This CDR3 region has 14 residues. The CDR3 nucleotides are TGTGCCAGAAGTTTGGACAGGGAAGGAATCGAAGCTTTCTTT. Its translation is CARSLDREGIEAFF.

The V and J genes are TRBV3-1 (or the pseudogene TRBV3-2) and TRBJ1-1; D not resolved. Per the germline V gene, CDR1 is LGHDT and CDR2 is YNNKEL (reference sequence). This CDR3 spans 13 amino acids. V was trimmed by 4 bases and J by 1 base, leaving 7 bases between them. This CDR3 reads CASSPQENTEAFF. The CDR3 DNA is TGTGCCAGCAGCCCTCAAGAGAACACTGAAGCTTTCTTT.

V usage is TRBV4-1 and J usage is TRBJ2-2; D call uncertain. V dropped 0 bases and J dropped 6 bases, with 8 bases sitting between them. This CDR3 is built from 14 residues. Germline V gene data show CDR1 as MGHRA and CDR2 as YSYEKL. The CDR3 DNA is TGCGCCAGCAGCCAAGAGTGGGTTTCCGGGGAGCTGTTTTTT. It encodes CASSQEWVSGELFF.

V and J are TRBV18 and TRBJ1-1; D is unclear. The CDR3 has 13 residues. CDR1 and CDR2 (germline): KGHSH, LQKENI. V lost 3 bases and J lost 4, with 9 bases in between. This CDR3 is CASSPGRATEAFF. CDR3 DNA: TGTGCCAGCTCACCGGGGAGAGCCACTGAAGCTTTCTTT. Combining the CDR3 with reference TRBV18 and TRBJ1-1 gives the whole variable domain NAGVMQNPRHLVRRRGQEARLRCSPMKGHSHVYWYRQLPEEGLKFMVYLQKENIIDESGMPKERFSAEFPKEGPSILRIQQVVRGDSAAYFCASSPGRATEAFFGQGTRLTVV.

V usage is TRBV5-4 and J usage is TRBJ2-5, with D tentatively TRBD2 (6 bases). Between the trimmed V and J ends, which lost 5 bases and 1 base, there was a span of 12 bases. The CDR3 has 14 amino acids. Germline loops: CDR1 SGHNT, CDR2 YYREEE (reference sequence). The DNA of the CDR3 is TGTGCCAGCAGTTGGGGGACTGGCCAAGAGACCCAGTACTTC. Its translation: CASSWGTGQETQYF.

The rearrangement links TRBV6-5 to TRBJ1-4; a weak D match, TRBD1 (6 bases). The CDR3 has 14 amino acids. CDR1 and CDR2 from the germline V gene are MNHEY and SVGAGI. Trimming removed 2 bases at V and 4 bases at J, with 8 bases between. The CDR3 DNA reads TGTGCCAGCAGTTACCACAGGGTTAATGAAAAACTGTTTTTT. This codes for CASSYHRVNEKLFF.

The V gene is TRBV6-5, the J gene TRBJ2-3, with D hard to call. This CDR3 contains 14 residues. The V end lost 5 bases, the J end lost 4 bases, and 13 bases lay between the germline ends. Germline-derived CDR1 and CDR2 are MNHEY and SVGAGI. The CDR3 here is CASSPGLSADTQYF. In DNA, the CDR3 is TGTGCCAGCAGTCCTGGCCTGAGCGCAGATACGCAGTATTTT.

This sequence joins TRBV18 and TRBJ2-5; D not certain. Trimming took 6 bases from V and 0 from J, leaving 5 bases between them. CDR1 KGHSH and CDR2 LQKENI come from the germline V gene. The CDR3 totals 12 residues. The CDR3: CASSKYQETQYF. CDR3 bases: TGTGCCAGCTCGAAGTACCAAGAGACCCAGTACTTC.

The genes are TRBV24-1 and TRBJ2-1; 11 bases agree with TRBD1. Germline CDR1 is KGHDR and CDR2 is SFDVKD. V lost 3 bases, J lost 6 bases, and 12 bases stayed unmatched. The length of the CDR3 is 18 residues. CDR3: CATSDQRTGGAAGNEQFF. CDR3 DNA sequence: TGTGCCACCAGTGATCAACGGACAGGGGGCGCGGCAGGCAATGAGCAGTTCTTC.

The chain has TRBV2 and TRBJ2-1, with 7 bases identical to TRBD2. This CDR3 is built from 15 residues. The J segment lost 7 bases and the V segment lost 6 bases, leaving 12 bases of the junction unmatched. Per germline, CDR1 SNHLY and CDR2 FYNNEI. The CDR3 nucleotides read TGTGCCAGCAGACCTAGCGGAGGGGTGGGGAATGAGCAGTTCTTC. Its translation: CASRPSGGVGNEQFF.

This rearrangement joins TRBV20-1 to TRBJ2-7, with D possibly TRBD1 on 6 matching bases. V was cut by 7 bases and J by 0 bases, with 19 bases left in between. This CDR3 is 15 amino acids long. Germline CDR1 and CDR2: DFQATT and SNEGSKA (reference sequence). CDR3 coding DNA: TGCAGTGTTACTGATCGAGGGGGAAGCTCCTACGAGCAGTACTTC. Its translation: CSVTDRGGSSYEQYF.

This sequence joins TRBV19 and TRBJ2-7, with TRBD2 identical over 8 bases. Germline V lookup: CDR1 LNHDA, CDR2 SQIVND (reference sequence). The CDR3 is 12 residues long. With 9 bases clipped from V and 3 bases from J, the junction kept 4 bases outside the gene matches. CDR3 in DNA: TGTGCCAGCGGGAGGGGGGACTACGAGCAGTACTTC. As protein: CASGRGDYEQYF.

V and J are TRBV6-4 and TRBJ2-1, with TRBD2 matching over 12 bases. The CDR3 covers 18 residues. Trimming took 6 bases from V and 3 from J; bases not matched to a gene: 12. CDR1 is MRHNA, CDR2 SNTAGT, per germline. The CDR3 sequence: CASRKPLTSGSFYNEQFF. The DNA for the CDR3 is TGTGCCAGCAGAAAACCTCTGACTAGCGGGAGTTTCTACAATGAGCAGTTCTTC.

The rearrangement joins TRBV5-1 to TRBJ2-1; no reliable D call. V gave up 0 bases and J gave up 5 bases, with 6 bases separating them. The CDR3 loop spans 13 amino acids. Per the germline V gene, CDR1 is SGHRS and CDR2 is YFSETQ. The CDR3 DNA follows: TGCGCCAGCAGCTTGGGAGTGAACAATGAGCAGTTCTTC. Translation gives CASSLGVNNEQFF.

The V and J genes are TRBV7-2 and TRBJ2-7; no definite D call. CDR1 SGHTA and CDR2 FQGNSA come from the germline V gene. V was shortened by 2 bases and J by 6 bases, with 14 bases between the two germline ends. This CDR3 region has 14 residues. CDR3 sequence reads: CASSLSLGSGEQYF. The CDR3 DNA sequence: TGTGCCAGCAGCTTATCCTTGGGTTCCGGCGAGCAGTACTTC.

This chain uses TRBV5-1 with TRBJ2-1; perhaps TRBD2 as D (6 bases). V lost 6 bases to trimming and J lost 5 bases, with 15 bases between them. The CDR3 loop spans 14 amino acids. Germline assignment: CDR1 SGHRS and CDR2 YFSETQ. CDR3 DNA sequence: TGCGCCAGCAAACTCGGGAGCTACAACAATGAGCAGTTCTTC. It specifies CASKLGSYNNEQFF.

V and J are TRBV7-9 and TRBJ2-1, with D hard to call. Germline-derived CDR1 and CDR2 are SEHNR and FQNEAQ (reference sequence). Trimming shortened V by 3 bases and J by 6 bases, and 9 bases separated the two germline ends. The CDR3 totals 13 residues. For the CDR3, the DNA is TGTGCCAGCAGCTTGGCTGGGGTCAATGAGCAGTTCTTC. It codes for CASSLAGVNEQFF.

The V and J genes are TRBV9 and TRBJ2-1; TRBD2 is a possible D gene (6 bases). This CDR3 is built from 16 residues. Germline values: CDR1 SGDLS, CDR2 YYNGEE. V dropped 1 base and J dropped 7 bases, with 18 bases sitting between them. This CDR3 reads CASSVTSSTQGNEQFF. The CDR3 DNA sequence: TGTGCCAGCAGCGTAACTAGCAGCACCCAGGGAAATGAGCAGTTCTTC. Variable domain in full (rest from reference TRBV9 and TRBJ2-1): DSGVTQTPKHLITATGQRVTLRCSPRSGDLSVYWYQQSLDQGLQFLIQYYNGEERAKGNILERFSAQQFPDLHSELNLSSLELGDSALYFCASSVTSSTQGNEQFFGPGTRLTVL.

The chain uses TRBV28 and TRBJ2-1; 8 nucleotides line up with TRBD1. Germline V gene lookup returns CDR1 MDHEN and CDR2 SYDVKM. The ends lost 3 bases at V and 7 bases at J; junction bases unmatched: 11. The CDR3 totals 16 residues. CDR3 region: CASSFQQGARKNEQFF. Written as DNA, the CDR3 is TGTGCCAGCAGTTTTCAGCAGGGGGCGAGGAAGAATGAGCAGTTCTTC.

J is TRBJ1-4 and V is TRBV5-6; D gene ambiguous. Per the germline V gene, CDR1 is SGHDT and CDR2 is YYEEEE. V shed 0 bases and J shed 1 base, with 7 bases lying between them. CDR3 length: 15 amino acids. The CDR3: CASSLAWGTNEKLFF. CDR3 bases: TGTGCCAGCAGCTTGGCATGGGGAACTAATGAAAAACTGTTTTTT.

The chain is built from TRBV4-1 and TRBJ2-5, with D possibly being TRBD2 (5 bases). Trimming left V 3 bases short and J 1 base short, with 15 bases between. Per the germline V gene, CDR1 is MGHRA and CDR2 is YSYEKL. The CDR3 runs 16 residues. CDR3 nucleotide sequence: TGCGCCAGCAGCCATGGAGCCGGGGATCGCCAAGAGACCCAGTACTTC. It encodes CASSHGAGDRQETQYF.

The chain employs TRBV28 and TRBJ1-5; 11 bases align to TRBD1. The CDR3 loop spans 14 amino acids. The V gene's germline CDR1 is MDHEN and CDR2 SYDVKM. J lost 7 bases, V lost 4 bases, and 3 bases had no gene match. CDR3 region: CASSWDRGRQPQHF. CDR3 nucleotide sequence: TGTGCCAGCAGTTGGGACAGGGGGAGGCAGCCCCAGCATTTT.

The chain recombines TRBV27 with TRBJ2-6; no clear D gene. Per the germline V gene, CDR1 is MNHEY and CDR2 is SMNVEV (reference sequence). V was clipped by 5 bases and J by 0 bases, with 5 bases between them. This CDR3 region has 14 residues. CDR3 in amino acids: CASSAYSGANVLTF. CDR3 sequence (DNA): TGTGCCAGCAGTGCATACTCTGGGGCCAACGTCCTGACTTTC.

This clone came up a few times. The chain joins TRBV29-1 to TRBJ1-2; D remains ambiguous. From germline, CDR1 is SQVTM and CDR2 ANQGSEA. V was pared by 7 bases and J by 6 bases, with 12 bases between. The CDR3 runs to 11 residues. CDR3 protein: CSGGRIDGYTF. CDR3 DNA: TGCAGCGGCGGCAGAATTGATGGCTACACCTTC.